This T cell receptor beta chain was found in a study of OX40 agonist ivuxolimab in advanced cancers. Clones were read by immunoSEQ multiplex PCR, and TCRdb kept only the in-frame ones, dropping some. This table holds about 69,000 clones, roughly 87% found once. The receptor comes from an adult with an advanced solid tumor such as melanoma, head and neck, liver or kidney cancer. The material was CD4+ or CD8+ T cells sorted from blood, obtained in a trial of the OX40 agonist ivuxolimab.

CDR3 in DNA: TGTGCCAGCAGCTCCATTCGGGTAGGACAGGGAAGAGTTTACGAGCAGTACTTC. Translating it yields CASSSIRVGQGRVYEQYF. This chain connects TRBV21-1 to TRBJ2-7; the table gives TRBD1 as D, unverified against the DNA. TRBV21-1 represents a pseudogene. This CDR3 is built from 18 residues.